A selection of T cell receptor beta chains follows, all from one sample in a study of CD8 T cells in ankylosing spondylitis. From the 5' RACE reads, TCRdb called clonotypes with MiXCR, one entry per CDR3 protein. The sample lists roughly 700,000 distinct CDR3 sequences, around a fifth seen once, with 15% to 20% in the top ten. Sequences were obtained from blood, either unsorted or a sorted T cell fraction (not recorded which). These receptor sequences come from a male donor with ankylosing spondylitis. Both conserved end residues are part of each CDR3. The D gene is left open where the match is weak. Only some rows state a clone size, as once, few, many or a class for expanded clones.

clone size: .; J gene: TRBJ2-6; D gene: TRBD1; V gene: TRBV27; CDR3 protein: CASSFKQGATSGANVLTF; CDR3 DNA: TGTGCCAGCAGTTTCAAACAGGGGGCAACGTCTGGGGCCAACGTCCTGACTTTC
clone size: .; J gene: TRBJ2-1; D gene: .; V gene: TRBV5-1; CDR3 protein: CASSLRGVSYNEQFF; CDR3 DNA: TGCGCCAGCAGCTTGAGGGGGGTCTCCTACAATGAGCAGTTCTTC
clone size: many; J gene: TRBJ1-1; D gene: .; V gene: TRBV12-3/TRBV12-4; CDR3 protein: CASSPGRTEAFF; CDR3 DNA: TGTGCCAGCAGCCCCGGTCGAACTGAAGCTTTCTTT
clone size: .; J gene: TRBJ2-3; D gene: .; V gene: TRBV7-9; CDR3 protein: CASSFVPVDTQYF; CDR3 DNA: TGTGCCAGCAGCTTTGTACCAGTAGATACGCAGTATTTT
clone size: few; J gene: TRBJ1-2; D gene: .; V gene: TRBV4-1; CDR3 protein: CASSQDSAGRYYGYTF; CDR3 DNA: TGCGCCAGCAGCCAAGACTCGGCCGGGAGATACTATGGCTACACCTTC
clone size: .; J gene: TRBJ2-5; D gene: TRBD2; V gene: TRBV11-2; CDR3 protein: CASSRRGLAVQQETQYF; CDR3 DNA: TGTGCCAGCAGTCGCCGGGGACTAGCGGTTCAACAAGAGACCCAGTACTTC
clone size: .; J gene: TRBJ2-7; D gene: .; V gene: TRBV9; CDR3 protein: CASSVAPTYEQYF; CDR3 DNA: TGTGCCAGCAGCGTAGCACCAACCTACGAGCAGTACTTC
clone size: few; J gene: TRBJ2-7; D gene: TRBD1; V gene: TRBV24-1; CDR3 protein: CATSDGRQGQFYEQYF; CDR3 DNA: TGTGCCACCAGTGACGGAAGACAGGGTCAGTTCTACGAGCAGTACTTC
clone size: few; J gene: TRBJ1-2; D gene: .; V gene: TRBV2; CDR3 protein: CASTAGRIYGYTF; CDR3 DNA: TGTGCCAGCACCGCCGGACGGATCTATGGCTACACCTTC
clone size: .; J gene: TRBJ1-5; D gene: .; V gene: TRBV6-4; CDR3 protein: CASPSSGDGQPQHF; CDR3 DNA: TGTGCCAGCCCTAGTAGTGGGGACGGACAGCCCCAGCATTTT